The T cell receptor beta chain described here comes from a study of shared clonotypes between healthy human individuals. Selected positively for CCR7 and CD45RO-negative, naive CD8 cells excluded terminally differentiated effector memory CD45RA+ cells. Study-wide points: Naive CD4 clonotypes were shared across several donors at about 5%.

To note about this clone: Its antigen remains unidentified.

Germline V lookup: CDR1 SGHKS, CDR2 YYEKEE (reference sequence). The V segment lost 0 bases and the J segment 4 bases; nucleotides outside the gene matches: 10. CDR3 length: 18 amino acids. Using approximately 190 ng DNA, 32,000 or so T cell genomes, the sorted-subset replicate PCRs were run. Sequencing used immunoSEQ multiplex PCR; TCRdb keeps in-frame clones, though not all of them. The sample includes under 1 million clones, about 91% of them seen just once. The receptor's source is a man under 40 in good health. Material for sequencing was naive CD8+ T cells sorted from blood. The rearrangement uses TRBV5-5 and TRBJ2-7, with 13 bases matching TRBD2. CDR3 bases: TGTGCCAGCAGCTTGGTTCGAAGGACTAGCGGGAGAGGGTACGAGCAGTACTTC. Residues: CASSLVRRTSGRGYEQYF. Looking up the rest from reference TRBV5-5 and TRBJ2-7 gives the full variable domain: DAGVTQSPTHLIKTRGQQVTLRCSPISGHKSVSWYQQVLGQGPQFIFQYYEKEERGRGNFPDRFSARQFPNYSSELNVNALLLGDSALYLCASSLVRRTSGRGYEQYFGPGTRLTVT.